The 31 T cell receptor beta chains given below trace back to one sample, sequenced in a study of regulatory T cells in long-lasting Graves disease. For TCR beta, libraries came from iRepertoire HTBI primers and Arm-PCR of CDR3 regions. TCRdb independently ran MiXCR on the multiplex PCR reads; one entry per CDR3 protein. The sample yields roughly 500,000 distinct CDR3 sequences, around 15% seen once. Time point here: newly diagnosed GD, antithyroid drugs for less than 3 months. From PBMCs, RNA was extracted and then used to make the TCR library. The same data also contributed to another study, on T cells in Graves' hyperthyroidism and ophthalmopathy.

The specimen was peripheral blood mononuclear cells (PBMCs), collected at new diagnosis, from a patient treated with antithyroid drugs. The receptors shown here come from a woman aged 50 to 60 with Graves disease.

This CDR3 reads CASTLSYPTDEQFF. Here the CDR3 DNA reads TGTGCCAGCACCCTTTCTTACCCGACCGATGAGCAGTTCTTC. This chain connects TRBV27 to TRBJ2-1, with D unresolved. The CDR3 is made up of 14 amino acids. The germline V gene has CDR1 MNHEY and CDR2 SMNVEV (reference sequence). Trimming stripped 7 bases from V and 8 bases from J, with 18 bases between.

This clonotype was detected many times. The V and J genes are TRBV28 and TRBJ1-5; D possibly corresponds to TRBD1 (5 bases). The V and J ends lost 4 bases and 6 bases respectively, with 10 bases between them. The germline V gene encodes CDR1 MDHEN and CDR2 SYDVKM. This CDR3 comprises 13 residues. The CDR3 DNA reads as TGTGCCAGCAGTTCAGGGTTTAGTCAGCCCCAGCATTTT. Encoded protein: CASSSGFSQPQHF.

The V gene is TRBV20-1, the J gene TRBJ2-5; D not certain. V dropped 0 bases and J dropped 10 bases, with 6 bases sitting between them. The CDR3 extends over 10 amino acids. The V gene's germline CDR1 is DFQATT and CDR2 SNEGSKA (reference sequence). CDR3 sequence reads: CSARESLQYF. In nucleotides, the CDR3 is TGCAGTGCTAGAGAGTCCCTCCAGTACTTC.

The V and J genes are TRBV5-1 and TRBJ2-2, with 7 bases matching TRBD2. V shed 0 bases and J 5 bases; nucleotides not matched to a gene: 7. The germline CDR1 and CDR2 sequences are SGHRS and YFSETQ. This CDR3 contains 16 residues. The CDR3 loop is CASSLDRGSVTGELFF. CDR3 nucleotides: TGCGCCAGCAGCTTGGATCGCGGGAGCGTAACCGGGGAGCTGTTTTTT.

This clonotype showed up many times. V is TRBV7-2 and J is TRBJ1-2; no clear D gene. The germline gives CDR1 SGHTA, CDR2 FQGNSA. The CDR3 is made up of 15 amino acids. V was shortened by 5 bases and J by 2 bases, with 15 bases between the two germline ends. The DNA for the CDR3 is TGTGCCAGCAGCCACTATCGATTAAGGAACTATGGCTACACCTTC. Protein: CASSHYRLRNYGYTF.

This clonotype was counted many times. Here the CDR3 DNA reads TGTGCCAGCAGCTCAGATGGGCTCAGCTCCTACAATGAGCAGTTCTTC. This gives the protein CASSSDGLSSYNEQFF. This chain uses TRBV7-2 with TRBJ2-1; unclear D gene. Germline V gives CDR1 SGHTA, CDR2 FQGNSA. This CDR3 region has 16 residues. Trimming removed 4 bases from V and 0 bases from J, with 13 bases in between.

The chain is built from TRBV28 and TRBJ2-2, with 14 bases that match TRBD2. The CDR3 is made up of 18 amino acids. In germline, CDR1 is MDHEN, CDR2 SYDVKM. The CDR3 region is CATNLAGLAGANTGELFF. DNA for the CDR3: TGTGCGACCAATCTAGCGGGACTAGCGGGGGCGAACACCGGGGAGCTGTTTTTT.

In its sample, this clonotype was seen a few times. The chain combines TRBV28 with TRBJ1-6, with TRBD1 matching 11 bases. The CDR3 spans 16 residues. CDR1 and CDR2 (germline): MDHEN, SYDVKM. V lost 6 bases and J lost 14; bases outside the gene matches: 15. CDR3 sequence reads: CASSSPWDRGTRSLHF. The CDR3 bases are TGTGCCAGCAGCTCCCCCTGGGACAGGGGGACGAGGTCCCTCCACTTT. The full variable domain, its missing parts supplied by reference TRBV28 and TRBJ1-6, is DVKVTQSSRYLVKRTGEKVFLECVQDMDHENMFWYRQDPGLGLRLIYFSYDVKMKEKGDIPEGYSVSREKKERFSLILESASTNQTSMYLCASSSPWDRGTRSLHFGNGTRLTVT.

The sample holds many counts of this clonotype. The V gene is TRBV20-1, the J gene TRBJ1-5; 8 bases agree with TRBD1. Looked up from germline, CDR1 is DFQATT and CDR2 is SNEGSKA (reference sequence). This CDR3 is built from 14 residues. The J segment lost 7 bases and the V segment lost 1 base, leaving 6 bases of the junction unmatched. The DNA for the CDR3 is TGCAGTGCTAGAGCGACAGGGGAGGGGCAGCCCCAGCATTTT. This encodes CSARATGEGQPQHF.

This clonotype showed up many times. The V and J genes are TRBV5-4 and TRBJ2-1; the D gene could be TRBD1 or TRBD2 (6 bases each). This CDR3 has 15 residues. Germline V gene data show CDR1 as SGHNT and CDR2 as YYREEE (reference sequence). Trimming pared 5 bases from V and 3 bases from J, leaving 15 bases between. CDR3 DNA sequence: TGTGCCAGCAGAAGGGGGGCGGAAATCTACAATGAGCAGTTCTTC. It encodes CASRRGAEIYNEQFF.

This clonotype was found many times. J is TRBJ2-3 and V is TRBV28; 7 bases are shared with TRBD2. The V and J ends lost 6 bases and 2 bases, in that order; junction bases with no gene match: 20. Germline CDR1 reads MDHEN; CDR2 reads SYDVKM. This CDR3 is 19 amino acids long. CDR3 amino acids: CASSNWRDYTSTITDTQYF. In DNA, the CDR3 is TGTGCCAGCAGCAATTGGCGGGACTACACATCAACTATCACAGATACGCAGTATTTT.

This clonotype was observed many times. J is TRBJ2-1 and V is TRBV28; TRBD2 agrees at 13 bases. Germline CDR1 and CDR2: MDHEN and SYDVKM. V lost 5 bases, J lost 6 bases, and 13 bases stayed unmatched. CDR3 length equals 18 residues. CDR3 sequence: CASSPTAFRTSGGNEQFF. CDR3 nucleotides: TGTGCCAGCAGTCCTACCGCTTTTAGGACTAGCGGGGGCAATGAGCAGTTCTTC.

In this sample, this clonotype turned up many times. The chain is built from TRBV27 and TRBJ2-7, with TRBD2 identical over 14 bases. The CDR3 runs 13 residues. The germline CDR1 and CDR2 sequences are MNHEY and SMNVEV (reference sequence). V lost 7 bases to trimming and J lost 5 bases; unmatched junction nucleotides: 1. The CDR3 region is CASKGLAGDEQYF. The CDR3 DNA reads as TGTGCCAGCAAGGGACTAGCGGGAGACGAGCAGTACTTC.

Points on this clonotype: This may be a read error, as it is one base from a much larger clone. This chain connects TRBV30 to TRBJ2-5, with 12 bases fitting TRBD2. Judging by the DNA end, TRBJ2-1 fits better; the J call may be wrong. The CDR3 has 17 amino acids. Germline V gives CDR1 GTSNPN, CDR2 SVGIG (reference sequence). The CDR3 is CACLMASGGGWYYEQFF. For the CDR3, the DNA is TGTGCCTGCCTAATGGCTAGCGGGGGGGGGTGGTACTATGAGCAGTTCTTC.

This clonotype was seen repeatedly, ten times or more. The chain has TRBV29-1 and TRBJ1-2; no clear D. The CDR3 sequence is 10 residues long. V lost 7 bases, J lost 9 bases, and 12 bases lay in between. CDR1 SQVTM and CDR2 ANQGSEA come from the germline V gene. The CDR3 nucleotides read TGCAGCGGTTTTGAGGAGAGCTACACCTTC. Amino acids: CSGFEESYTF.

This clonotype was recorded at least ten times. This chain joins TRBV3-1 and TRBJ2-1; D is undetermined. With 0 bases removed from V and 5 bases from J, the gap between germline ends came to 11 bases. Per germline, CDR1 LGHDT and CDR2 YNNKEL (reference sequence). The CDR3 extends over 15 amino acids. As DNA, the CDR3 is TGTGCCAGCAGCCAAGATCCCCGAATCAACAATGAGCAGTTCTTC. This translates into CASSQDPRINNEQFF.

The table lists this clonotype with many counts. The gene calls are TRBV5-1 and TRBJ2-1; 10 bases map to TRBD1. The CDR3 contains 15 residues. Trimming cost V 4 bases and J 8 bases; bases outside gene matches: 9. Germline V gene data show CDR1 as SGHRS and CDR2 as YFSETQ. The CDR3 reads CASSNRDRGRDEQFF. The CDR3 DNA reads as TGCGCCAGCAGCAACCGGGACAGGGGTAGGGATGAGCAGTTCTTC.

This clonotype has a handful of counts. J is TRBJ1-2 and V is TRBV11-2; TRBD1 might be the D (6 bases). V was trimmed by 4 bases and J by 3 bases, leaving 15 bases between them. CDR1 and CDR2 (germline): SGHAT, FQNNGV. The CDR3 is made up of 15 amino acids. CDR3 nucleotides: TGTGCCAGCAGCTCCCTTCGTAGGGGGGACTATGGCTACACCTTC. Its translation is CASSSLRRGDYGYTF.

A note on this clonotype: It may be a read error: a sequence one base away is much more abundant. The CDR3: CASRTGGAGNTLYF. In nucleotides, the CDR3 is TGTGCCAGCAGGACAGGGGGTGCTGGAAACACCTTATATTTT. The chain combines TRBV28 with TRBJ1-3; TRBD1 matches at 9 bases. In germline, CDR1 is MDHEN, CDR2 SYDVKM. There are 14 residues in the CDR3.

This clonotype was counted ten times or more. Here the CDR3 DNA reads TGTGCCTGGAGCGCGGGAGGGGCGGACACTGAAGCTTTCTTT. Encoded protein: CAWSAGGADTEAFF. The chain employs TRBV30 and TRBJ1-1; D possibly corresponds to TRBD1 (5 bases). Germline CDR1 reads GTSNPN; CDR2 reads SVGIG (reference sequence). The ends were cut back, 3 bases at V and 3 bases at J, with 14 bases in the middle. The CDR3 has 14 residues. Full variable domain (remainder filled in from reference TRBV30 and TRBJ1-1): SQTIHQWPATLVQPVGSPLSLECTVEGTSNPNLYWYRQAAGRGLQLLFYSVGIGQISSEVPQNLSASRPQDRQFILSSKKLLLSDSGFYLCAWSAGGADTEAFFGQGTRLTVV.

This clonotype showed up many times. The genes are TRBV28 and TRBJ2-2; 7 bases map to TRBD2. Germline trimming cut 1 base from V and 4 bases from J; bases unmatched to any gene: 6. The CDR3 is made up of 16 amino acids. CDR1 is MDHEN and CDR2 is SYDVKM in the germline V gene. CDR3 nucleotide sequence: TGTGCCAGCAGTTTATCTCCGGGAGGTTCCACCGGGGAGCTGTTTTTT. Its translation is CASSLSPGGSTGELFF.

V and J are TRBV9 and TRBJ2-2; D remains ambiguous. Germline CDR1 reads SGDLS; CDR2 reads YYNGEE. This CDR3 contains 15 residues. Trimming took 0 bases from V and 0 from J, leaving 6 bases between them. CDR3 bases: TGTGCCAGCAGCGTAGAAGCTTCGAACACCGGGGAGCTGTTTTTT. This translates into CASSVEASNTGELFF.

The V and J genes are TRBV19 and TRBJ2-7, with D possibly TRBD1 on 5 matching bases. The CDR3 has 14 amino acids. Looked up from germline, CDR1 is LNHDA and CDR2 is SQIVND (reference sequence). V gave up 3 bases and J gave up 3 bases, with 12 bases separating them. The CDR3 reads CASSIGRVGYEQYF. Written as DNA, the CDR3 is TGTGCCAGTAGTATTGGCAGGGTGGGCTACGAGCAGTACTTC.

This clonotype was counted many times. Here the CDR3 reads CASSLGGMGDIQYF. CDR3 DNA: TGTGCCAGCAGCTTAGGGGGGATGGGGGACATTCAGTACTTC. The V call is TRBV7-9, the J call TRBJ2-4; D may correspond to TRBD1 or TRBD2 (5 bases each). This CDR3 has 14 amino acids. Per germline, CDR1 SEHNR and CDR2 FQNEAQ (reference sequence). V lost 1 base and J 8 bases, leaving 12 bases between the germline ends.

This clonotype was seen a handful of times. The rearrangement joins TRBV10-3 to TRBJ2-1, with 10 nucleotides matching TRBD2. This CDR3 comprises 17 residues. The germline V gene has CDR1 ENHRY and CDR2 SYGVKD. V shed 3 bases, J shed 4 bases, and the junction held 9 bases outside the gene matches. The CDR3 reads CAISDDLAGETYNEQFF. CDR3 DNA sequence: TGTGCCATCAGTGACGACCTAGCGGGAGAGACGTACAATGAGCAGTTCTTC.

The gene calls are TRBV5-1 and TRBJ2-7, with 10 positions matching TRBD2. Germline V CDR1 and CDR2: SGHRS, YFSETQ. The V segment lost 3 bases and the J segment 0 bases; nucleotides outside the gene matches: 9. This CDR3 has 17 residues. CDR3 DNA sequence: TGCGCCAGCAGCTGGTCAACTAGCGGGGAGTTCTCCTACGAGCAGTACTTC. This codes for CASSWSTSGEFSYEQYF.

This clonotype was detected a few times. V is TRBV30 and J is TRBJ1-3; perhaps TRBD1 as D (5 bases). The length of the CDR3 is 16 residues. From germline, CDR1 is GTSNPN and CDR2 SVGIG (reference sequence). Trimming took off 0 bases at V and 0 bases at J, with 12 bases between the two ends. CDR3 coding DNA: TGTGCCTGGAGTGTAGGGGTCGGGTCCTCTGGAAACACCATATATTTT. This codes for CAWSVGVGSSGNTIYF.

This clonotype was counted only a few times. The chain combines TRBV29-1 with TRBJ1-5; D unclear. This CDR3 spans 14 amino acids. V dropped 6 bases and J dropped 0 bases, with 12 bases sitting between them. Germline CDR1 is SQVTM and CDR2 is ANQGSEA. The CDR3 region has the DNA TGCAGCGTCCGGGGAAGTAATAGCAATCAGCCCCAGCATTTT. It encodes CSVRGSNSNQPQHF.

This clonotype appeared many times. The J gene is TRBJ2-3, the V gene TRBV12-5; D gene unclear. The CDR3 runs to 14 residues. Germline values: CDR1 LGHNT, CDR2 FRNRAP. V dropped 1 base and J dropped 1 base, with 6 bases sitting between them. The CDR3 region is CASGLAGRTDTQYF. The CDR3 region has the DNA TGTGCTAGTGGTTTGGCGGGTCGCACAGATACGCAGTATTTT.

This clonotype was seen many times. The chain links TRBV18 to TRBJ1-1; D call uncertain. CDR1 and CDR2 from the germline V gene are KGHSH and LQKENI. CDR3 length: 13 amino acids. Between the trimmed V and J ends, which lost 3 bases and 1 base, there was a span of 6 bases. The CDR3 DNA sequence: TGTGCCAGCTCACCTCAGGAGAACACTGAAGCTTTCTTT. It specifies CASSPQENTEAFF. Using reference TRBV18 and TRBJ1-1 for the parts outside the CDR3, the full variable domain is NAGVMQNPRHLVRRRGQEARLRCSPMKGHSHVYWYRQLPEEGLKFMVYLQKENIIDESGMPKERFSAEFPKEGPSILRIQQVVRGDSAAYFCASSPQENTEAFFGQGTRLTVV.

The sample holds many counts of this clonotype. CDR3 loop: CASSYSDRGLREQYF. CDR3 DNA: TGTGCCAGTAGTTACTCGGACAGGGGCCTTCGCGAGCAGTACTTC. The chain employs TRBV19 and TRBJ2-7; 9 nucleotides match TRBD1. Germline lookup yields CDR1 LNHDA and CDR2 SQIVND (reference sequence). This CDR3 spans 15 amino acids. The junction had 11 bases not matched to a gene; V was cut back by 5 bases and J by 6 bases.